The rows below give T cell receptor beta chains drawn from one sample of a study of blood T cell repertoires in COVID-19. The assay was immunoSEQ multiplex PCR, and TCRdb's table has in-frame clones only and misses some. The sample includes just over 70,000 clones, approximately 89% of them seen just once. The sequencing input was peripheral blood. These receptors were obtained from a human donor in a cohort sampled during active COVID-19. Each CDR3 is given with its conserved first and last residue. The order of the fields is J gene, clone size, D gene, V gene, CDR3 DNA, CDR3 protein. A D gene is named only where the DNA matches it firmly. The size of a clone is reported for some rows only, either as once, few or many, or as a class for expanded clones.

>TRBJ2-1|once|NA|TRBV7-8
TGTGCCAGCAGCCCGACTGGTTATGAGCAGTTCTTC
CASSPTGYEQFF
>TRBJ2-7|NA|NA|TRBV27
TGTGCCAGCAGTTCAGCCTACGAGCAGTACTTC
CASSSAYEQYF
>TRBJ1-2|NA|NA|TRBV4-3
TGCGCCAGCAGCCATGGACAGCACTTAGGGGGCTATGGCTACACCTTC
CASSHGQHLGGYGYTF
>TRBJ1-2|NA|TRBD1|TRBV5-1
TGCGCCAGCAGCGTCGGGACAGATTTTTACGATGGCTACACCTTC
CASSVGTDFYDGYTF
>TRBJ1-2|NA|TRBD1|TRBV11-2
TGTGCCAGCAGCAAAAACTGGGACAGGGGGCAAGCCTTC
CASSKNWDRGQAF
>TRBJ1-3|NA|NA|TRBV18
TGTGCCAGCTCACCTGTCGATCGGGGCTCTGGAAACACCATATATTTT
CASSPVDRGSGNTIYF
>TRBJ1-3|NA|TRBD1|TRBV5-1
TGCGCCAGCAGCTGGGGACAGACCTCTGGAAACACCATATATTTT
CASSWGQTSGNTIYF
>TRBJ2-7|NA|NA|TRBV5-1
TGCGCCAGCAGCTTGGATCCCCAGGGTTACTCCTACGAGCAGTACTTC
CASSLDPQGYSYEQYF
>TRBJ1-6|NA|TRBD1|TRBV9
TGTGCCAGCAGCGTCCGGGGGACAGACAATTCACCCCTCCACTTT
CASSVRGTDNSPLHF
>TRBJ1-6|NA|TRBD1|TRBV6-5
TGTGCCAGCAGCCTGGACAGGAATTCACCCCTCCACTTT
CASSLDRNSPLHF
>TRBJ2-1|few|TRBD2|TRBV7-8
TGTGCCAGCAGCTTAAGGGGAGGGTGGTCTGAGCAGTTCTTC
CASSLRGGWSEQFF
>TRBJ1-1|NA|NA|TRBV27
TGTGCCAGCAGTTTGGGGCCTGAAGCTTTCTTT
CASSLGPEAFF
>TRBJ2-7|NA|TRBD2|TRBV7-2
TGTGCCAGCAGCTTAGGGGCTAGCGGGGGCAGCGAGCAGTACTTC
CASSLGASGGSEQYF
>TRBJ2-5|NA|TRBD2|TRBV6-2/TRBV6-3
TGTGCCAGCAGTCCGACTCCTGGACTAGCGGGGTACCAAGAGACCCAGTACTTC
CASSPTPGLAGYQETQYF